A single sample gave rise to the 29 T cell receptor beta chains below, sequenced in a study of spatial heterogeneity in lung cancer (dated by TCRdb to the late 2010s). Overall results and qualifications from the work: The number of expanded intratumoral alpha and beta TCRs correlated with the tumor nonsynonymous mutation count.

Antigens of these TCRs are unknown. The time point label for this specimen denotes: sample taken at primary tumor resection. Receptor amplification or capture employed 5' RACE. Sequencing relied on a NextSeq 500. Starting from the raw public reads, TCRdb applied fastp trimming at Q25, assembled clones with MiXCR and retained in-frame beta chains. Merged by CDR3 protein, the rows form single entries marked with the most common genes and DNA. Across this sample there are roughly 20,000 distinct CDR3 sequences, with 2.8% seen only once. The ten largest clones add up to approximately 8.3% of the sample. Sequencing was performed on lung tumor tissue, taken at surgery. The receptors shown here come from a male donor with early-stage non-small cell lung cancer.

The V and J genes are TRBV5-1 and TRBJ1-1, with a tentative D call TRBD1 (6 bases). V dropped 4 bases and J dropped 2 bases, with 15 bases sitting between them. Germline CDR1 reads SGHRS; CDR2 reads YFSETQ. This CDR3 has 15 residues. CDR3 protein: CASSAMGHLNTEAFF. The CDR3 DNA sequence: TGCGCCAGCAGCGCTATGGGACACCTAAACACTGAAGCTTTCTTT.

This clonotype was recorded at least ten times. The junction differs from germline at one of its ends, possibly a read error. This sequence joins TRBV7-7 and TRBJ2-1, with 8 bases identical to TRBD2. Germline V CDR1 and CDR2: SSHAT, FNYEAQ (reference sequence). The CDR3 contains 14 residues. The CDR3: CASSRSGMRGEQFF. The CDR3 bases are TGTGCTAGCAGCCGTAGCGGGATGCGAGGTGAGCAGTTCTTC. Combining the CDR3 with reference TRBV7-7 and TRBJ2-1 gives the whole variable domain GAGVSQSPRYKVTKRGQDVTLRCDPISSHATLYWYQQALGQGPEFLTYFNYEAQPDKSGLPSDRFSAERPEGSISTLTIQRTEQRDSAMYRCASSRSGMRGEQFFGPGTRLTVL.

This clonotype has a count of ten or more. The chain couples TRBV24-1 to TRBJ2-7; TRBD2 might be the D (5 bases). The germline V gene has CDR1 KGHDR and CDR2 SFDVKD. The CDR3 covers 13 residues. The germline V and J ends were trimmed by 3 bases and 1 base, with 6 bases remaining between them. This chain's CDR3 is CATSDRGSYEQYF. The CDR3 DNA reads as TGTGCCACCAGTGATCGGGGTTCCTACGAGCAGTACTTC.

There are many counts of this clonotype. The CDR3, as DNA: TGTGCCAGCAGTTTTTCTCCCGGGACTGAAGCTTTCTTT. Translating gives CASSFSPGTEAFF. The V call is TRBV12-3 or TRBV12-4, the J call TRBJ1-1; D unclear. This CDR3 spans 13 amino acids. The ends were cut back, 3 bases at V and 5 bases at J, with 10 bases in the middle.

In its sample, this clonotype was seen many times. The V call is TRBV5-4, the J call TRBJ1-1, with a tentative D call TRBD1 (6 bases). This CDR3 is built from 12 residues. Germline V gene lookup returns CDR1 SGHNT and CDR2 YYREEE (reference sequence). The V end lost 6 bases, the J end lost 8 bases, and 14 bases lay between the germline ends. The CDR3 loop is CASIVGGLEAFF. The CDR3 DNA sequence: TGTGCCAGCATCGTAGGGGGTCTCGAAGCTTTCTTT.

At least ten counts were recorded for this clonotype. Written as DNA, the CDR3 is TGTGCCAGCGGCCCCCGGACTAGCGGGTACAATGAGCAGTTCTTC. Its protein is CASGPRTSGYNEQFF. The V call is TRBV2, the J call TRBJ2-1, with TRBD2 identical over 11 bases. The CDR3 has 15 amino acids. From germline, CDR1 is SNHLY and CDR2 FYNNEI. Trimming took 8 bases from V and 4 from J; bases not matched to a gene: 7.

This clonotype has a count of ten or more. This chain joins TRBV29-1 and TRBJ2-5, with 9 nucleotides matching TRBD2. The CDR3 has 14 residues. The V and J ends lost 4 bases and 5 bases, in that order; junction bases with no gene match: 8. Per germline, CDR1 SQVTM and CDR2 ANQGSEA. For the CDR3, the DNA is TGCAGCGTTGGCGGGACTAGCCGGGGCGAGACCCAGTACTTC. It translates to CSVGGTSRGETQYF.

Ten or more counts support this clonotype. V and J are TRBV6-1 and TRBJ1-2; D is unclear. V was pared by 1 base and J by 2 bases, with 11 bases between. The CDR3 loop spans 15 amino acids. Germline assignment: CDR1 MNHNS and CDR2 SASEGT. This CDR3 is CASSEVGSLNYGYTF. Here the CDR3 DNA reads TGTGCCAGCAGTGAAGTCGGCAGCCTCAACTATGGCTACACCTTC.

Within the sample, this clonotype is large. The rearrangement links TRBV7-3 to TRBJ2-1; D perhaps matches TRBD2 (5 bases). CDR1 is SGHTA and CDR2 is FQGTGA in the germline V gene. The V gene lost 3 bases and the J gene lost 4 bases, with 10 bases spanning the gap. The CDR3 has 14 residues. CDR3 loop: CASSLYEGYNEQFF. DNA of the CDR3: TGTGCCAGCAGCTTGTACGAGGGTTACAATGAGCAGTTCTTC. The full variable domain, completed using reference TRBV7-3 and TRBJ2-1, is GAGVSQTPSNKVTEKGKYVELRCDPISGHTALYWYRQSLGQGPEFLIYFQGTGAADDSGLPNDRFFAVRPEGSVSTLKIQRTERGDSAVYLCASSLYEGYNEQFFGPGTRLTVL.

This clonotype appeared many times. The J gene is TRBJ1-2, the V gene TRBV5-5, with D tentatively TRBD1 (5 bases). Germline CDR1 and CDR2: SGHKS and YYEKEE (reference sequence). The length of the CDR3 is 15 residues. Trimming removed 2 bases from V and 1 base from J, with 12 bases in between. The CDR3 loop reads CASSLYLDSNYGYTF. As DNA, the CDR3 is TGTGCCAGCAGCTTATACCTCGACAGTAACTATGGCTACACCTTC.

Ten or more counts support this clonotype. This chain links TRBV4-3 with TRBJ1-3; the D gene is possibly TRBD1 (5 bases). Germline V gives CDR1 LGHNA, CDR2 YSLEER. The CDR3 length is 15 residues. Trimming took 1 base from V and 0 from J, leaving 7 bases between them. The CDR3 bases are TGCGCCAGCAGCCAAGGGACATACTCTGGAAACACCATATATTTT. Translating it yields CASSQGTYSGNTIYF.

The table lists this clonotype with many counts. V and J are TRBV4-1 and TRBJ2-5, with 13 bases that match TRBD2. There are 19 residues in the CDR3. The trim removed 1 base at V and 5 bases at J, leaving 13 bases unmatched. Germline V gene data show CDR1 as MGHRA and CDR2 as YSYEKL. The CDR3 loop is CASSQGLLAGGPPRETQYF. The CDR3 DNA reads TGCGCCAGCAGCCAAGGTTTACTAGCGGGAGGGCCGCCACGGGAGACCCAGTACTTC.

There are many counts of this clonotype. This chain connects TRBV12-3 or TRBV12-4 to TRBJ1-1; D unclear. This CDR3 spans 12 amino acids. The germline V and J ends were trimmed by 7 bases and 5 bases, with 11 bases remaining between them. Here the CDR3 DNA reads TGTGCCAGCACTTCACGGGTTACTGAAGCTTTCTTT. Translation: CASTSRVTEAFF.

This clonotype was observed many times. V is TRBV12-3 or TRBV12-4 and J is TRBJ1-2, with D unclear. Trimming shortened V by 1 base and J by 7 bases, and 13 bases separated the two germline ends. The CDR3 covers 14 residues. Here the CDR3 DNA reads TGTGCCAGCAGTTTAGACGGCAGAACGGCTGGCTACACCTTC. It yields the protein CASSLDGRTAGYTF.

By share, this clonotype ranks as medium-sized (0.01 to 0.1%). This CDR3 reads CASLDLSSYEQYF. The CDR3 nucleotides are TGTGCCAGCTTGGACCTCTCCTCGTACGAGCAGTACTTC. The chain links TRBV27 to TRBJ2-7; D gene uncertain. From germline, CDR1 is MNHEY and CDR2 SMNVEV (reference sequence). Trimming took 8 bases from V and 4 from J, leaving 15 bases between them. The CDR3 has 13 residues.

This clonotype was seen at least ten times. The chain carries TRBV20-1 and TRBJ1-4, with a weak D call TRBD1 (6 bases). Trimming removed 0 bases at V and 7 bases at J, with 15 bases between. The CDR3 contains 15 residues. Germline lookup yields CDR1 DFQATT and CDR2 SNEGSKA (reference sequence). The CDR3 bases are TGCAGTGCTAGAGATCCTGGGGGGCCAGTTGAAAAACTGTTTTTT. This encodes CSARDPGGPVEKLFF.

This clonotype was recorded many times. The V and J genes are TRBV6-2 or TRBV6-3 and TRBJ2-1; TRBD2 matches at 8 bases. V gave up 4 bases and J gave up 11 bases; unmatched junction bases: 13. The CDR3 runs 15 residues. The V gene's germline CDR1 is MNHEY and CDR2 SVGEGT. Written as DNA, the CDR3 is TGTGCCAGCAGTTTCGTGCCTAGCGGGCCCATTAAGCAGTTCTTC. Its translation is CASSFVPSGPIKQFF.

In its sample, this clonotype was seen many times. The CDR3 DNA is TGCGCCAGCAGCTTGGCGGGACTAGCGGGAGGATTCGCGGATACGCAGTATTTT. Amino acids: CASSLAGLAGGFADTQYF. This chain uses TRBV5-1 with TRBJ2-3, with TRBD2 identical over 15 bases. V shed 0 bases, J shed 6 bases, and the junction held 8 bases outside the gene matches. The CDR3 is 18 residues long. CDR1 SGHRS and CDR2 YFSETQ come from the germline V gene.

This clonotype is judged medium-sized. The rearrangement uses TRBV12-3 or TRBV12-4 and TRBJ2-2; 9 nucleotides line up with TRBD1. Losses at the gene ends were 5 bases for V and 2 bases for J; bases not matched to a gene: 3. The CDR3 loop spans 15 amino acids. CDR3 DNA sequence: TGTGCCAGCAGTCCGGACAGGGGAAACACCGGGGAGCTGTTTTTT. Its translation is CASSPDRGNTGELFF.

The sample holds many counts of this clonotype. The V gene is TRBV10-3, the J gene TRBJ1-5; TRBD1 is a possible D gene (5 bases). The CDR3 is 13 residues long. Germline lookup yields CDR1 ENHRY and CDR2 SYGVKD. V was clipped by 6 bases and J by 5 bases, with 11 bases between them. This chain's CDR3 is CAIRDRDDQPQHF. The CDR3 DNA reads as TGTGCCATCAGGGACCGGGACGATCAGCCCCAGCATTTT.

There are many counts of this clonotype. V and J are TRBV6-5 and TRBJ1-1, with 9 bases that match TRBD1. V lost 6 bases and J lost 4; bases outside the gene matches: 6. The germline V gene encodes CDR1 MNHEY and CDR2 SVGAGI. This CDR3 has 14 residues. The CDR3 spells CASRSGQGSTEAFF. CDR3 nucleotide sequence: TGTGCCAGCAGAAGCGGACAGGGGAGCACTGAAGCTTTCTTT.

This clonotype was recorded many times. The CDR3 coding sequence is TGCGCCAGCAGCGCATCGACAGGTGTTAGCACAGATACGCAGTATTTT. Residues: CASSASTGVSTDTQYF. V gene TRBV5-1 combines with J gene TRBJ2-3; a possible D gene is TRBD1 (6 bases). Trimming took off 4 bases at V and 0 bases at J, with 15 bases between the two ends. The V gene's germline CDR1 is SGHRS and CDR2 YFSETQ. This CDR3 region has 16 residues.

This clonotype was seen at least ten times. The chain is built from TRBV6-5 and TRBJ2-7; 8 positions agree with TRBD1. Germline V CDR1 and CDR2: MNHEY, SVGAGI. After removal of 4 bases from V and 2 bases from J, the junction contained 1 base not matched to a gene. This CDR3 has 13 residues. CDR3 DNA sequence: TGTGCCAGCAGTTTGACAGGGGCCTACGAGCAGTACTTC. Its protein product is CASSLTGAYEQYF.

This clonotype was recorded at least ten times. The chain combines TRBV7-2 with TRBJ2-3; TRBD2 is a possible D gene (5 bases). CDR1 and CDR2 (germline): SGHTA, FQGNSA. The CDR3 has 17 residues. Trimming removed 5 bases from V and 0 bases from J, with 18 bases in between. The CDR3 nucleotides are TGTGCCAGCAGCCCCCGATGGACTGGAGCTAGCACAGATACGCAGTATTTT. This codes for CASSPRWTGASTDTQYF. Complete variable domain (other parts from reference TRBV7-2 and TRBJ2-3): GAGVSQSPSNKVTEKGKDVELRCDPISGHTALYWYRQSLGQGLEFLIYFQGNSAPDKSGLPSDRFSAERTGGSVSTLTIQRTQQEDSAVYLCASSPRWTGASTDTQYFGPGTRLTVL.

This clonotype was picked up many times. CDR3 sequence: CASSRWLAETNEQFF. The CDR3 DNA reads TGTGCCAGCAGCCGCTGGCTAGCGGAAACCAATGAGCAGTTCTTC. This chain joins TRBV12-3 or TRBV12-4 and TRBJ2-1; 7 bases fit TRBD2. Trimming took 6 bases from V and 6 from J; bases not matched to a gene: 11. The CDR3 is made up of 15 amino acids.

This clonotype occurred many times. This chain uses TRBV12-3 or TRBV12-4 with TRBJ1-2; unclear D gene. V was cut by 5 bases and J by 0 bases, with 19 bases left in between. The CDR3 is 17 amino acids. The CDR3 is CASSPRVGPQANYGYTF. CDR3 coding DNA: TGTGCCAGCAGTCCCCGGGTGGGCCCGCAAGCTAACTATGGCTACACCTTC.

This clonotype has a count of ten or more. CDR3 nucleotide sequence: TGTGCCAGCAGCCCGTTAGCGGGAGGGCCTGGGGAGCAGTTCTTC. Its protein is CASSPLAGGPGEQFF. This chain connects TRBV5-4 to TRBJ2-1; 11 nucleotides line up with TRBD2. The V gene's germline CDR1 is SGHNT and CDR2 YYREEE (reference sequence). V shed 4 bases and J 10 bases; nucleotides not matched to a gene: 10. The CDR3 totals 15 residues.

This clonotype has ten or more counts. The gene calls are TRBV7-8 and TRBJ2-1; D is perhaps TRBD1 (5 bases). CDR1 is SGHVS and CDR2 is FQNEAQ in the germline V gene. The CDR3 totals 14 residues. Between the trimmed V and J ends, which lost 5 bases and 8 bases, there was a span of 16 bases. Here the CDR3 DNA reads TGTGCCAGCAGCAATTTTCAGGGATGGGATGAGCAGTTCTTC. Translation: CASSNFQGWDEQFF.

Ten or more counts support this clonotype. The rearrangement links TRBV7-2 to TRBJ2-2, with D perhaps TRBD1 or TRBD2 (5 bases each). Trimming removed 5 bases at V and 0 bases at J, with 19 bases between. This CDR3 comprises 18 residues. The germline CDR1 and CDR2 sequences are SGHTA and FQGNSA. The CDR3 DNA follows: TGTGCCAGCAGCCGAAACAATCCGGGACGGGCGAACACCGGGGAGCTGTTTTTT. Amino acid sequence: CASSRNNPGRANTGELFF.